This TCR beta chain was retrieved from a study of CD8 T cells in Susac syndrome. High-throughput TCR beta sequencing covered peripheral CD8+ and CD4+ T cells. It was treatment-naive patients with stable or active relapsing-remitting disease who made up the multiple sclerosis controls. An amount of RNA that ranged from about 0.45 to 1 ug was reverse transcribed with random hexamers. Across 54 Vbeta and 13 Jbeta, immunoSEQ multiplex PCR amplified TCR beta CDR3. TCRdb independently ran MiXCR on the immunoSEQ multiplex PCR reads; one entry per CDR3 protein. The table has around 140,000 distinct CDR3 sequences, roughly 80% seen once. V lost 5 bases to trimming and J lost 0 bases; unmatched junction nucleotides: 10. The CDR3 extends over 17 amino acids. Looked up from germline, CDR1 is KGHSH and CDR2 is LQKENI.

The chain links TRBV18 to TRBJ1-5; TRBD1 agrees at 7 bases. The TCR originated in a human donor with multiple sclerosis. The sample comprised CD8+ T cells from PBMCs. CDR3 nucleotide sequence: TGTGCCAGCTCATCCCGACAGGGCTCGGTTAGCAATCAGCCCCAGCATTTT. Its protein is CASSSRQGSVSNQPQHF.